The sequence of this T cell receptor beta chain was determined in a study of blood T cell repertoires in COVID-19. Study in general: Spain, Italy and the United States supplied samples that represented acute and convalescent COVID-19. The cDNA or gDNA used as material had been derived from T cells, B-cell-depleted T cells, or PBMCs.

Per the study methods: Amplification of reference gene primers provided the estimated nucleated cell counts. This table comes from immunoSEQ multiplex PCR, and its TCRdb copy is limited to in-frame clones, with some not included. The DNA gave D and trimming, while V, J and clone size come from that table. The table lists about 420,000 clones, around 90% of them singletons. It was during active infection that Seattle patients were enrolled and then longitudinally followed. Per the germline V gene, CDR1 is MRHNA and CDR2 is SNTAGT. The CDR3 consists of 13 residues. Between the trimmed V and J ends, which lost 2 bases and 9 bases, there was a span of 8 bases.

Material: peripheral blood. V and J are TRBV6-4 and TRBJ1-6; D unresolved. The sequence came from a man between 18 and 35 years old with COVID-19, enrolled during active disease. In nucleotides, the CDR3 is TGTGCCAGCAGTGACGGGAGGGTTTCACCCCTCCACTTT. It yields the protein CASSDGRVSPLHF.